The present T cell receptor beta chain was sequenced within a study of T cells in Graves' hyperthyroidism and ophthalmopathy. Study-wide findings and caveats: Through a model of 13 V-J features, ophthalmopathy was separated from stable hyperthyroidism. Blood also carried most thyroid clonotypes expanded above 0.001.

In its sample, this clonotype was seen many times. Its antigen is unidentified. Amplification of TCR beta CDR3 regions used RNA as the template. With the HTBI primer set, the TCR CDR3 went through a first round of RT-PCR. TCRdb ran MiXCR on the multiplex PCR reads and lists one entry per CDR3 protein. The top ten clones hold 18% of a sample with 500,000 to 600,000 distinct CDR3 sequences, 15% to 20% of them seen once. These patients, aged 18 to 65, had recently diagnosed hyperthyroidism lasting under 2 months. The diagnoses drew upon clinical symptoms, serum thyroxine and TRAb, thyroid ultrasound and orbital computed tomography. Sequenced sample: blood. The receptor was derived from a woman aged 18-35 years with Graves' hyperthyroidism.

CDR3 DNA: TGTGCCAGCAGCCCGAAAAAGATAGAGACCCAGTACTTC. Protein product: CASSPKKIETQYF. The V gene is TRBV7-9, the J gene TRBJ2-5; D not certain. This CDR3 contains 13 residues. V dropped 5 bases and J dropped 4 bases, with 11 bases sitting between them. The V gene's germline CDR1 is SEHNR and CDR2 FQNEAQ (reference sequence).